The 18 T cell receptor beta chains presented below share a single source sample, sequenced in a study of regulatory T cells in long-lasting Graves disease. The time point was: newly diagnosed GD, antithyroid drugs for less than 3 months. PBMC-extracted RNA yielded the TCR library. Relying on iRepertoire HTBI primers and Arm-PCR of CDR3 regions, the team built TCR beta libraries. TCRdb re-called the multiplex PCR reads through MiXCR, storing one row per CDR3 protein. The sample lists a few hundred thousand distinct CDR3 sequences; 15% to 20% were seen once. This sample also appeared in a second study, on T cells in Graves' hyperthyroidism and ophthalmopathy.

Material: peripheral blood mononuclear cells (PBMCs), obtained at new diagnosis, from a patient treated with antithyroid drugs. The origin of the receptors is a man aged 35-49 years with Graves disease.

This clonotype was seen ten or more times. The DNA of the CDR3 is TGTGCCAGCAGTGATAGGGCGGTTCTGAACACTGAAGCTTTCTTT. Protein sequence: CASSDRAVLNTEAFF. The chain has TRBV6-2 or TRBV6-3 and TRBJ1-1; D is unclear. The CDR3 is made up of 15 amino acids. The germline gives CDR1 MNHEY, CDR2 SVGEGT. Between the trimmed V and J ends, which lost 5 bases and 0 bases, there was a span of 13 bases.

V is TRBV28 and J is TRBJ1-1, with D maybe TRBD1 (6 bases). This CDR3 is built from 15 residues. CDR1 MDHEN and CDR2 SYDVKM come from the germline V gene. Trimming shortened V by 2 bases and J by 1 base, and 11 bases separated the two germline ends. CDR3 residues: CASSLPGHKNTEAFF. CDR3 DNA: TGTGCCAGCAGTTTACCGGGACACAAGAACACTGAAGCTTTCTTT.

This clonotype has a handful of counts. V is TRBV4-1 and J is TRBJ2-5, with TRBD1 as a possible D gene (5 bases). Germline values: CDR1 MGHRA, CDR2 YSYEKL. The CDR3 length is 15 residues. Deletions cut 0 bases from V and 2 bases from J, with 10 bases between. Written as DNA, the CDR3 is TGCGCCAGCAGCCAAGACCAGGACATTCAAGAGACCCAGTACTTC. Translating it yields CASSQDQDIQETQYF.

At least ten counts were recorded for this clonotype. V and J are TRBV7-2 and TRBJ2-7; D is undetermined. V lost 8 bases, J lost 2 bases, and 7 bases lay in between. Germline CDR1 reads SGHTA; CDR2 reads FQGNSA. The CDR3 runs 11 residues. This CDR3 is CASSSAYEQYF. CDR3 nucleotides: TGTGCCAGCTCATCAGCCTACGAGCAGTACTTC.

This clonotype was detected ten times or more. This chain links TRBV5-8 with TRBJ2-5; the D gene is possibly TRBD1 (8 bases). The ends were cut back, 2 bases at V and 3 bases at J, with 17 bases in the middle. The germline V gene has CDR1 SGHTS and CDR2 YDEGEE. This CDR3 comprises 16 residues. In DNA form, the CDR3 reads TGTGCCAGCAGCTTAGGACTAGGGACAGGAGAAGAGACCCAGTACTTC. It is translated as CASSLGLGTGEETQYF.

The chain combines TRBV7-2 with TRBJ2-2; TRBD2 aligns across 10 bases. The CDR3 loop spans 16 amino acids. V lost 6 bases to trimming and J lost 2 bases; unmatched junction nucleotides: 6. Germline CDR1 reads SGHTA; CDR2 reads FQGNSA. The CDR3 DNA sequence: TGTGCCAGCAGGAGAACTAGCGGGGCAAACACCGGGGAGCTGTTTTTT. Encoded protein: CASRRTSGANTGELFF. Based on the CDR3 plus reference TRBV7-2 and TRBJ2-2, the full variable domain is GAGVSQSPSNKVTEKGKDVELRCDPISGHTALYWYRQSLGQGLEFLIYFQGNSAPDKSGLPSDRFSAERTGGSVSTLTIQRTQQEDSAVYLCASRRTSGANTGELFFGEGSRLTVL.

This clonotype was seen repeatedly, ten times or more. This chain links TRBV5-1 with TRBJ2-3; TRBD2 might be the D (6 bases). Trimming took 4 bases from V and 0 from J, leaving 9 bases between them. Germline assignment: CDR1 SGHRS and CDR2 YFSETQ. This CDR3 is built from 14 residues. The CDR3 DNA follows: TGCGCCAGCAGCCCGGGAGCTAGCACAGATACGCAGTATTTT. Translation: CASSPGASTDTQYF.

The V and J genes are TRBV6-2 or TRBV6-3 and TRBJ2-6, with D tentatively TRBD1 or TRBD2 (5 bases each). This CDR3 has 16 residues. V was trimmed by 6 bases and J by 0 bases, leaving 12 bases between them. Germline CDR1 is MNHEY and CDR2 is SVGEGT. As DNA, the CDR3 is TGTGCCAGCAGGCCAGGGACCAACTCTGGGGCCAACGTCCTGACTTTC. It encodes CASRPGTNSGANVLTF.

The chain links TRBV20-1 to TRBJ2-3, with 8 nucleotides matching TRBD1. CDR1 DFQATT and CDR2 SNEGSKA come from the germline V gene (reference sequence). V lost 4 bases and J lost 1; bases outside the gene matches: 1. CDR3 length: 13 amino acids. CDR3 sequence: CSAMGQGTDTQYF. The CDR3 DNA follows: TGCAGTGCTATGGGACAGGGCACAGATACGCAGTATTTT.

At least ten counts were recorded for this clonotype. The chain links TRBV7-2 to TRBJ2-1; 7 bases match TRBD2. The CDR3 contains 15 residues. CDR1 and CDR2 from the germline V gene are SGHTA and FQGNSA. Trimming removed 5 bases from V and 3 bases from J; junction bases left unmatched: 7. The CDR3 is CASSPGRDGYNEQFF. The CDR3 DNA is TGTGCCAGCAGCCCGGGGAGGGACGGCTACAATGAGCAGTTCTTC.

The CDR3 DNA follows: TGTGCCAGCAGCTTCTACGGAGGGCCGGGGACCGGGGAGCTGTTTTTT. Translation: CASSFYGGPGTGELFF. The chain links TRBV7-9 to TRBJ2-2; the D gene is possibly TRBD2 (6 bases). The CDR3 runs 16 residues. Germline values: CDR1 SEHNR, CDR2 FQNEAQ (reference sequence). V lost 3 bases, J lost 5 bases, and 16 bases lay in between.

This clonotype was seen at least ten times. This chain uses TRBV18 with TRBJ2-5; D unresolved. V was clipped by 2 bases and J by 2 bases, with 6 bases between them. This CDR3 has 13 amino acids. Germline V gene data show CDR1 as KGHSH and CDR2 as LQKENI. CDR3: CASSPAWQETQYF. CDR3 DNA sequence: TGTGCCAGCTCACCAGCATGGCAAGAGACCCAGTACTTC.

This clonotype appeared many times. The CDR3 DNA reads as TGTGCCAGCAGCCCCGGGACCGGATTCGACGAGCAGTACTTC. Amino acids: CASSPGTGFDEQYF. The chain combines TRBV7-9 with TRBJ2-7; D tentatively fits TRBD1 or TRBD2 (5 bases each). Trimming took 5 bases from V and 5 from J, leaving 16 bases between them. Germline V CDR1 and CDR2: SEHNR, FQNEAQ (reference sequence). CDR3 length: 14 residues.

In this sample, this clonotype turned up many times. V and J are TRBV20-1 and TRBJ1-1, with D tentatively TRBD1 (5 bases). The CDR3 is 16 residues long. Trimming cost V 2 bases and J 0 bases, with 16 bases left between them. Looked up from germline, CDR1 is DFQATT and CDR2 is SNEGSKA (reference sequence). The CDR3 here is CSARTPQAGLNTEAFF. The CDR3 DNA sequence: TGCAGTGCTAGAACCCCACAAGCAGGGCTGAACACTGAAGCTTTCTTT.

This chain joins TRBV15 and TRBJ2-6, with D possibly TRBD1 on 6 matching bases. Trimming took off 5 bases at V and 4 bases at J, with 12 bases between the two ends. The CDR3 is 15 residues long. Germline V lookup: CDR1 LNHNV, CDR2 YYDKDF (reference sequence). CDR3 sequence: CATSGWDTGANVLTF. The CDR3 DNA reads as TGTGCCACCAGCGGGTGGGACACCGGGGCCAACGTCCTGACTTTC.

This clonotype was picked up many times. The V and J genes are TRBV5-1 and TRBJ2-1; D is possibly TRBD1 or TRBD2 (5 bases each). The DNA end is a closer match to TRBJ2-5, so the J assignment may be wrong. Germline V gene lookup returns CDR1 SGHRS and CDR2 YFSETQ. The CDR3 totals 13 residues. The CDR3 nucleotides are TGCGCCAGCAGCAGGCAGGGAGACGAGACCCAGTACTTC. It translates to CASSRQGDETQYF.

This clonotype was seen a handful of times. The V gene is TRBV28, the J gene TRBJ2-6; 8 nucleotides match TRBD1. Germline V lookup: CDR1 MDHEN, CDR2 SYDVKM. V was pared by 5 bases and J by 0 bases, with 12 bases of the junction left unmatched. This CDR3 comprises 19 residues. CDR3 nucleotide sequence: TGTGCCAGCAGTCCAGGTGTAGGACAGGGATTCTCTGGGGCCAACGTCCTGACTTTC. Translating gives CASSPGVGQGFSGANVLTF.

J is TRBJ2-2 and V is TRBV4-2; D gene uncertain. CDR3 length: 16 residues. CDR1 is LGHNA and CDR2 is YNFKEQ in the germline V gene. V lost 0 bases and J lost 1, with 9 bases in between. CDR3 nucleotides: TGTGCCAGCAGCCAAGATTATAGGATGAACACCGGGGAGCTGTTTTTT. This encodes CASSQDYRMNTGELFF.